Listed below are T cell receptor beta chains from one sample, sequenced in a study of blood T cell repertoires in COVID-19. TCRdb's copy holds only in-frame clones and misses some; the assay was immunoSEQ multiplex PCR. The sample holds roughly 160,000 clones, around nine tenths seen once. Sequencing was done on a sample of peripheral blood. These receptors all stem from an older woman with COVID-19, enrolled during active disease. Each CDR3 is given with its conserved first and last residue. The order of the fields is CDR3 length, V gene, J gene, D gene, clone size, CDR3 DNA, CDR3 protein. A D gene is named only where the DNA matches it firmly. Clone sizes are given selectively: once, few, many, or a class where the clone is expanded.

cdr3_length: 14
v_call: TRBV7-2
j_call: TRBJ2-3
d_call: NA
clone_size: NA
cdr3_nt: TGTGCCAGCAGCTTTATACTACTTGGAGATACGCAGTATTTT
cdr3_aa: CASSFILLGDTQYF

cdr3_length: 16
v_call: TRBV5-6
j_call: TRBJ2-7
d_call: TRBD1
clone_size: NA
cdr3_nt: TGTGCCAGCAGCTTTCGCGGGACAGGGAATCACTACGAGCAGTACTTC
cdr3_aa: CASSFRGTGNHYEQYF

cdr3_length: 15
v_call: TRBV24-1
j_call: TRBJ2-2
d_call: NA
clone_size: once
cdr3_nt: TGTGCCACCAGTGATCCGGCAGGGTTCACCGGGGAGCTGTTTTTT
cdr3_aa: CATSDPAGFTGELFF

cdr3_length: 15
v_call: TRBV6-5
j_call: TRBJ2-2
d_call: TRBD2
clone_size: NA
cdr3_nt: TGTGCCAGCCTGAAGGCTAGCGGGTACGCCGGGGAGCTGTTTTTT
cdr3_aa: CASLKASGYAGELFF

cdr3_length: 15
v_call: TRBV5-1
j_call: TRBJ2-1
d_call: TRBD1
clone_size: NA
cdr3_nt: TGCGCCAGCAGCTTGGCCCGGACAGGGGCCAATGAGCAGTTCTTC
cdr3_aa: CASSLARTGANEQFF

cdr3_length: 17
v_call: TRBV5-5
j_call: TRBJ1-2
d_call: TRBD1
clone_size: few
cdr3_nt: TGTGCCAGCAGCTACGGACAGGGCATATACAAATTATCGGGCTACACCTTC
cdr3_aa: CASSYGQGIYKLSGYTF

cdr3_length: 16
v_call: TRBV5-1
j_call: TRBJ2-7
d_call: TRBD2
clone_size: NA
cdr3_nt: TGCGCCAGCAGCTTGACTAGCGGGGGGGCCTCCTACGAGCAGTACTTC
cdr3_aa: CASSLTSGGASYEQYF

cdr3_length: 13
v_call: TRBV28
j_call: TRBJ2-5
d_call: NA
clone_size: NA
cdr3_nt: TGTGCCAGCAGTTTATGGACAGAAGAGACCCAGTACTTC
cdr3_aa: CASSLWTEETQYF

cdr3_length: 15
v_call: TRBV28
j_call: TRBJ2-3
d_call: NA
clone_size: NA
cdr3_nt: TGTGCCAGCAGACCCCCGACGGGTGGCACAGATACGCAGTATTTT
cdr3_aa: CASRPPTGGTDTQYF

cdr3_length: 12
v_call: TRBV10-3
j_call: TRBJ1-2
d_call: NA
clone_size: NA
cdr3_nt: TGTGCCATCAGTGAGACAAAATTTGGCTACACCTTC
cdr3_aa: CAISETKFGYTF

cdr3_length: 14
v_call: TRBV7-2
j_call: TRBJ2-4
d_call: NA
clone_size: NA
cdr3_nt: TGTGCCAGCAGCTCAATCCTGCCCCCAGGCATTCAGTACTTC
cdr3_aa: CASSSILPPGIQYF

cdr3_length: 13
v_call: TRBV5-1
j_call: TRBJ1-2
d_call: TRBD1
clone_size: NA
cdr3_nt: TGCGCCAGCAGCCTTGGGGACAGAAGTGGCTACACCTTC
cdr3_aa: CASSLGDRSGYTF

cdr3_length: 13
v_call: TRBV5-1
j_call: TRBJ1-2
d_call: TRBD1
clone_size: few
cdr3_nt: TGCGCCAGCAGCTTGACGGGACAGGTGGGCTACACCTTC
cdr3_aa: CASSLTGQVGYTF

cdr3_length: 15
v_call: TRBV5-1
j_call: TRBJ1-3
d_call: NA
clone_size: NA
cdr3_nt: TGCGCCAGCAGCTTGGGGGGCAGCTCTGGAAACACCATATATTTT
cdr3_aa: CASSLGGSSGNTIYF

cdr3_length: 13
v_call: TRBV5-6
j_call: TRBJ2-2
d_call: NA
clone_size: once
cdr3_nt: TGTGCCAGCAGCTTTCTAGGCACCGGGGAGCTGTTTTTT
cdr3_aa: CASSFLGTGELFF

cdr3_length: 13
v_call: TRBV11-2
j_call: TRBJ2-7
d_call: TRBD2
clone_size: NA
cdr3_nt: TGTGCCAGCAGCTTCGGGGGGGCGGGAGAGCAGTACTTC
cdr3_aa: CASSFGGAGEQYF

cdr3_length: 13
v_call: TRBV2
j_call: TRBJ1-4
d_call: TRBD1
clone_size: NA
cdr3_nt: TGTGCCAGGAGGGACAGGGCTAATGAAAAACTGTTTTTT
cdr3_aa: CARRDRANEKLFF

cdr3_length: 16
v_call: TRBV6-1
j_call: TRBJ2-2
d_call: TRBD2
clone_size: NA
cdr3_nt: TGTGCCAGCAGTGAGACTAGCGGGGAGCACACCGGGGAGCTGTTTTTT
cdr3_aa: CASSETSGEHTGELFF

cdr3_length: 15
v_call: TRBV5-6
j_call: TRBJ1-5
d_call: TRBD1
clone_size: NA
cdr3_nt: TGTGCCAGCAGCTTGGGGACAGGCAGCAATCAGCCCCAGCATTTT
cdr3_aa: CASSLGTGSNQPQHF

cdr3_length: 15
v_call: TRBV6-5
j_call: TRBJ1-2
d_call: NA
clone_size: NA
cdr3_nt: TGTGCCAGCAGTCGCCGGGACACATCTAACTATGGCTACACCTTC
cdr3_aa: CASSRRDTSNYGYTF

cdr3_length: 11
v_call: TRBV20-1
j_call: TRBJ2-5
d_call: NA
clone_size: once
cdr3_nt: TGCAGTGCCCAGGGACAAGAGACCCAGTACTTC
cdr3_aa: CSAQGQETQYF

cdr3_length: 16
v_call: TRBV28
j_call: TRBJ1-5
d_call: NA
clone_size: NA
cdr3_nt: TGTGCCAGCAGTAGGCGAATGAGGACAGGCAATCAGCCCCAGCATTTT
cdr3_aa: CASSRRMRTGNQPQHF

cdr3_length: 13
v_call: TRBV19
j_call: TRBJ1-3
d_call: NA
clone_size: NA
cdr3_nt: TGTGCCAGTACGACAGTGTCTGGAAACACCATATATTTT
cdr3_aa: CASTTVSGNTIYF

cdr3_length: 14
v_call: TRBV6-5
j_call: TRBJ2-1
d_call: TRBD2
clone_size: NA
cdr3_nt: TGTGCCAGCAGCCGCGGGGGGCCCAGCGATGAGCAGTTCTTC
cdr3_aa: CASSRGGPSDEQFF

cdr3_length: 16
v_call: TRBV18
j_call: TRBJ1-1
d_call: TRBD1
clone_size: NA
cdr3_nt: TGTGCCAGCTCACCGCCACAGGGGATTCAGAACACTGAAGCTTTCTTT
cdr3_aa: CASSPPQGIQNTEAFF

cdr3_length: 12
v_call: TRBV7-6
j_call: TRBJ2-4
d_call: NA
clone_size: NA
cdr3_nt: TGTGCCAGCAGCGATCGACAGGACATTCAGTACTTC
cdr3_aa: CASSDRQDIQYF

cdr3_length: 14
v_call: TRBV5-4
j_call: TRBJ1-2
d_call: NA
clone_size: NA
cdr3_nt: TGTGCCAGCACCTATTCACGGGGGGCCTATGGCTACACCTTC
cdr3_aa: CASTYSRGAYGYTF

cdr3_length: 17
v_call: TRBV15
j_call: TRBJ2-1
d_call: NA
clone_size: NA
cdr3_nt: TGTGCCACCAGCAGAGATCTGCCGGGGAGCTCCTACAATGAGCAGTTCTTC
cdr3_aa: CATSRDLPGSSYNEQFF

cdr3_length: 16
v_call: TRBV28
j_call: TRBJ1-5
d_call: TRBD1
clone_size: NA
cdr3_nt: TGTGCCAGCAGTTTCTTAGCAGGGGGCGGCTGGCAGCCCCAGCATTTT
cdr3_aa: CASSFLAGGGWQPQHF

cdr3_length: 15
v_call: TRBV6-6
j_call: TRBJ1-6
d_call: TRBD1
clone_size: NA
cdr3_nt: TGTGCCAGCAGTTACTCAGGGACAGCCAATTCACCCCTCCACTTT
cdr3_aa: CASSYSGTANSPLHF

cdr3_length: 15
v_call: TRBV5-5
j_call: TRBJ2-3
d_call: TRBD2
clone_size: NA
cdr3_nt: TGTGCCAGCAGCTTGGCGTCGACTAGCGGGGGGGCCTGTTATTTT
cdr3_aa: CASSLASTSGGACYF

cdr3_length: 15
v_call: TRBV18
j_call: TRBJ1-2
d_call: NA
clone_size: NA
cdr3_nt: TGTGCCAGCTCACCATCACCGGGAGCTAACTATGGCTACACCTTC
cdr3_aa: CASSPSPGANYGYTF

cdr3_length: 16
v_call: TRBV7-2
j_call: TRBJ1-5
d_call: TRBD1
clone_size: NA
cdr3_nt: TGTGCCAGCAGCTCCCGTCGGACAGGGGCCAATCAGCCCCAGCATTTT
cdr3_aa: CASSSRRTGANQPQHF

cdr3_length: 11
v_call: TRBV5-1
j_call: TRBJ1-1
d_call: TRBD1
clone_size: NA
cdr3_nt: TGCGCCAGCAGCTTAGGGGGCAGGGCTTTCTTT
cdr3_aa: CASSLGGRAFF

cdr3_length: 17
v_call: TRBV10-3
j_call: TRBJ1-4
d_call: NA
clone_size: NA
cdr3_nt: TGTGCCATCAGTGTTGGCGCCACCGACGGGTCTAATGAAAAACTGTTTTTT
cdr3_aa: CAISVGATDGSNEKLFF

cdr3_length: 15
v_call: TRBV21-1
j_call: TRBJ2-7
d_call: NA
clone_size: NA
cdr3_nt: TGTGCCAGCAGCAAAGCCCTAGCGGGGATGTACGAGCAGTACTTC
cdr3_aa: CASSKALAGMYEQYF

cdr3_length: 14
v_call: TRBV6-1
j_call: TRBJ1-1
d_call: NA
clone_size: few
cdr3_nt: TGTGCCAGCAGTGAAGGGACAAGTACCACTGAAGCTTTCTTT
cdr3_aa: CASSEGTSTTEAFF

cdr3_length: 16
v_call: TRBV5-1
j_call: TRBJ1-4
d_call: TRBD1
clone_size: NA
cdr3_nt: TGCGCCAGCAGCCCCGGGACAGGACGGTATCGTGAAAAACTGTTTTTT
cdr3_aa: CASSPGTGRYREKLFF